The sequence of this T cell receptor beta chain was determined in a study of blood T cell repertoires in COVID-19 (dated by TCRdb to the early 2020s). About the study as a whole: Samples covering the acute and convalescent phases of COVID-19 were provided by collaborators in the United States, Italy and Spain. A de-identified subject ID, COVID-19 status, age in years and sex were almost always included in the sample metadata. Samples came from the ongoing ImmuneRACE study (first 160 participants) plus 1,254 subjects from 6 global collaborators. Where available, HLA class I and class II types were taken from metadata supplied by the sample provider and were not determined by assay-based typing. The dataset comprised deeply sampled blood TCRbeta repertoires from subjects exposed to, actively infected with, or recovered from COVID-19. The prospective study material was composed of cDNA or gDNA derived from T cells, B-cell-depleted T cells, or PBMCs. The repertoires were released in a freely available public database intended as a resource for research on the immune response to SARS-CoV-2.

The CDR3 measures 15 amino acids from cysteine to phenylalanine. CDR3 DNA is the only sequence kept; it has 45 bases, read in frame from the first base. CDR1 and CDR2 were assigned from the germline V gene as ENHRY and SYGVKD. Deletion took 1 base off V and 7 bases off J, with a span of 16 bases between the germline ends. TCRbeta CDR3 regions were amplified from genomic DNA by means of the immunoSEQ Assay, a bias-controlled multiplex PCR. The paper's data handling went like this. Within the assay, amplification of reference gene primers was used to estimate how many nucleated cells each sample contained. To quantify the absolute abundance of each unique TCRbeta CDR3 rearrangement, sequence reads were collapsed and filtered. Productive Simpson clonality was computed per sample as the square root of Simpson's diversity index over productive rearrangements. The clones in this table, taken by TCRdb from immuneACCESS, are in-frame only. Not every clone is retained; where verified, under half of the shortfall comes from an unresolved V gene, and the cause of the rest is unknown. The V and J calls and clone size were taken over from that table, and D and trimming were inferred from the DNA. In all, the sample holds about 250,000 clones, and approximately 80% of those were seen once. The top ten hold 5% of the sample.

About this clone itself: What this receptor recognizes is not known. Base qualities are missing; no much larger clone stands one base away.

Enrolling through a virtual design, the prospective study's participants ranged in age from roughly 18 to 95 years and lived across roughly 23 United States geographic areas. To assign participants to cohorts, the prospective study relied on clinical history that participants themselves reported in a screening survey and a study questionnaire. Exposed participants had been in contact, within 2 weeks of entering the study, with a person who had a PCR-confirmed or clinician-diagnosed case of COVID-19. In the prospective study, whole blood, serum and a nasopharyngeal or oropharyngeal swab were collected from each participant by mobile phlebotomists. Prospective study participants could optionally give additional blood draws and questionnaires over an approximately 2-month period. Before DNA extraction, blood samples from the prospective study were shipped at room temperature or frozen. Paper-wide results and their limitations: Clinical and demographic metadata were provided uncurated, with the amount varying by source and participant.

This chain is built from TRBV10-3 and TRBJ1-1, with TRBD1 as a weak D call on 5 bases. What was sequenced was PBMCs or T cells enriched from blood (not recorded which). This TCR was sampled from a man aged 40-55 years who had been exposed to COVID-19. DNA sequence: TGTGCCATCAGTGAGTACAGATCGGGGCGGGATGAAGCTTTCTTT. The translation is CAISEYRSGRDEAFF.